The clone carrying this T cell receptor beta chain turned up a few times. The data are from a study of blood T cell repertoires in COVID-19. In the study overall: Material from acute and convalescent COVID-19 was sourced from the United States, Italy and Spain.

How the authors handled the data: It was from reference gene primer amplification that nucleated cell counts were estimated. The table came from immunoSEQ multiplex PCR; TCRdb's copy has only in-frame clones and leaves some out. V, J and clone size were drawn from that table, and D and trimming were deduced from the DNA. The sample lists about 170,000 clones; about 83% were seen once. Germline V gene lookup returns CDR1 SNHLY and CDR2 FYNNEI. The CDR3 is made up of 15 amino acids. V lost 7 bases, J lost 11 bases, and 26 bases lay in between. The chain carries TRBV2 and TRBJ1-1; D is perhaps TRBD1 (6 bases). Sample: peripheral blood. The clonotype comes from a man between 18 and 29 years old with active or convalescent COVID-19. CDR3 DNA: TGTGCCAGCACTAAGCCCCGACAGGCAAAACTTGAGGCTTTCTTT. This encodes CASTKPRQAKLEAFF.